This T cell receptor (beta chain) was profiled in a study of blood T cell repertoires in COVID-19. Study overall: The United States, Italy and Spain were the sources of the acute and convalescent COVID-19 samples. PBMCs, B-cell-depleted T cells, or T cells were the source of the cDNA or gDNA that made up the material.

In the original analysis: Nucleated cell number was recorded as an estimate derived from reference gene primer amplification. Produced via immunoSEQ multiplex PCR; TCRdb's table is partial and in-frame only. From that table come the V and J calls and clone size; the DNA was used to work out D and trimming. Of roughly 100,000 clones in the sample, roughly 84% were seen once. The source of this sequence is a man aged 70-80 years with active or convalescent COVID-19. Sequenced material: peripheral blood.

The CDR3: CASTSTGYGYTF. The CDR3 nucleotides are TGTGCCAGCACCTCGACAGGCTATGGCTACACCTTC. The gene calls are TRBV28 and TRBJ1-2; TRBD1 might be the D (6 bases). The CDR3 length is 12 residues. The V end lost 7 bases, the J end lost 4 bases, and 10 bases lay between the germline ends. The germline V gene has CDR1 MDHEN and CDR2 SYDVKM.